Below, one TCR beta chain is given with its context. Its antigen is not identified. The data are from a study of cytomegalovirus exposure and HLA in healthy donors. Study-wide results and limits: Researchers counted 164 TCR beta chains as cytomegalovirus-associated.

PCR amplification relied on 60 Vbeta primers (plus 13 Jbeta primers). TCRdb's copy holds only in-frame clones and misses some; the assay was immunoSEQ multiplex PCR. Here the sample spans around 110,000 clones, 70% to 80% being singletons. CDR3 length equals 13 residues. Looked up from germline, CDR1 is SGHAT and CDR2 is FQDESV (reference sequence). Trimming pared 1 base from V and 3 bases from J, leaving 5 bases between. Sequencing was performed on PBMCs. This clonotype was sampled from a woman aged 18-35 years in good health and CMV-seropositive. V gene TRBV11-1 combines with J gene TRBJ2-3; D gene uncertain. CDR3 residues: CASSLGTTDTQYF. In DNA, the CDR3 is TGTGCCAGCAGCTTAGGCACAACAGATACGCAGTATTTT. Full variable domain (remainder filled in from reference TRBV11-1 and TRBJ2-3): EAEVAQSPRYKITEKSQAVAFWCDPISGHATLYWYRQILGQGPELLVQFQDESVVDDSQLPKDRFSAERLKGVDSTLKIQPAELGDSAMYLCASSLGTTDTQYFGPGTRLTVL.